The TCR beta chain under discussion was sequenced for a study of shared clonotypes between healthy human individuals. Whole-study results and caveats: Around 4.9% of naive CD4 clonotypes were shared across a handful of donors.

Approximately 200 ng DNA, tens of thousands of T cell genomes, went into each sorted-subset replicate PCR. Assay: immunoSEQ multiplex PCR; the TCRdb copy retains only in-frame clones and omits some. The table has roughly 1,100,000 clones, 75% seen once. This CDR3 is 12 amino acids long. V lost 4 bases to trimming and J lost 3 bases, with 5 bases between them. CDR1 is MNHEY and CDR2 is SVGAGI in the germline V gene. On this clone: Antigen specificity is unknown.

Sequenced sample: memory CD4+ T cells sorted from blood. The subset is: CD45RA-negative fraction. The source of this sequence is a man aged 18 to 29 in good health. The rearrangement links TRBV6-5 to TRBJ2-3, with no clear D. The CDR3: CASSSVTDTQYF. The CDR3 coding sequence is TGTGCCAGCAGTTCCGTGACAGATACGCAGTATTTT.